Following are 27 T cell receptor beta chains from one sample sequenced in a study of blood T cells in healthy people across ages. Sample-barcoded 5' priming and a J-beta primer mix drove a second PCR of about 7 to 12 cycles. TCRdb used MiXCR to reprocess the 5' RACE reads, holding one entry per CDR3 protein. The sample has around 1,700,000 distinct CDR3 sequences; 28% are singletons. What was sequenced was blood. The receptors stem from a woman under 40 in good health.

This clonotype came up many times. The chain joins TRBV24-1 to TRBJ2-1, with 9 bases aligning to TRBD2. Germline lookup yields CDR1 KGHDR and CDR2 SFDVKD. The V segment lost 5 bases and the J segment 10 bases; nucleotides outside the gene matches: 11. CDR3 size: 15 residues. The CDR3 here is CATSGPSGAPLEQFF. For the CDR3, the DNA is TGTGCCACCAGTGGCCCTAGCGGGGCTCCGTTGGAGCAGTTCTTC.

J is TRBJ2-6 and V is TRBV5-5; TRBD1 matches 9 bases. The CDR3 is made up of 18 amino acids. The germline CDR1 and CDR2 sequences are SGHKS and YYEKEE (reference sequence). Trimming at V came to 2 bases and at J to 0 bases, leaving 6 bases not matched to a gene. CDR3 amino acids: CASSLVSGQGSGANVLTF. CDR3 nucleotide sequence: TGTGCCAGCAGCTTAGTTTCGGGACAGGGCTCTGGGGCCAACGTCCTGACTTTC.

This clonotype was recorded a few times. The V and J genes are TRBV29-1 and TRBJ1-1, with TRBD1 matching over 10 bases. CDR3 length: 13 amino acids. Unmatched junction bases numbered 2, after V lost 6 bases and J lost 1 base. In germline, CDR1 is SQVTM, CDR2 ANQGSEA. The CDR3 nucleotides read TGCAGCGTGGGGACAGGGGCGAACACTGAAGCTTTCTTT. Its translation is CSVGTGANTEAFF.

Only a few counts were recorded for this clonotype. The chain joins TRBV2 to TRBJ1-1; TRBD1 matches 7 bases. J gave up 5 bases and V 6 bases, and 9 bases lay outside the gene matches. The CDR3 consists of 14 residues. In germline, CDR1 is SNHLY, CDR2 FYNNEI. The CDR3, as DNA: TGTGCCAGCAGCGGACAATCGGGACAGACTGAAGCTTTCTTT. Protein: CASSGQSGQTEAFF.

Note on this clonotype: Being one base from a much bigger clone, this may be a read error. V usage is TRBV5-1 and J usage is TRBJ2-1; 9 nucleotides line up with TRBD2. The germline gives CDR1 SGHRS, CDR2 YFSETQ. This CDR3 is built from 20 residues. The DNA for the CDR3 is TGCACCAGCAGCTCCCATCTCCCCCAATTCAGCGGGAGGACCCCCAATGAGCAGTTCTTC. Protein product: CTSSSHLPQFSGRTPNEQFF.

This clonotype was detected ten times or more. At one boundary the junction diverges from the germline segment, which might be a read error. The chain is built from TRBV29-1 and TRBJ2-5; D is possibly TRBD1 (6 bases). CDR3 size: 11 residues. In germline, CDR1 is SQVTM, CDR2 ANQGSEA. This CDR3 is CSVEATGKQYF. The CDR3 DNA sequence: TGCAGCGTCGAAGCTACAGGGAAGCAGTACTTC.

Many counts were recorded for this clonotype. This CDR3 reads CASSPTGTSGSYEQYF. In DNA form, the CDR3 reads TGTGCCAGCAGCCCTACCGGGACTAGCGGCTCCTACGAGCAGTACTTC. This chain links TRBV13 with TRBJ2-7; 11 nucleotides line up with TRBD2. The V segment lost 5 bases and the J segment 0 bases; nucleotides outside the gene matches: 6. Germline V gene sequence: CDR1 PRHDT, CDR2 FYEKMQ (reference sequence). CDR3 length: 16 residues.

The chain has TRBV7-9 and TRBJ1-2, with 7 bases identical to TRBD1. Trimming cost V 5 bases and J 7 bases; bases outside gene matches: 4. The CDR3 has 12 residues. The germline V gene has CDR1 SEHNR and CDR2 FQNEAQ (reference sequence). DNA of the CDR3: TGTGCCAGCAGCGCCAGGGGGTTTGGCTACACCTTC. Translated: CASSARGFGYTF. Based on the CDR3 plus reference TRBV7-9 and TRBJ1-2, the full variable domain is DTGVSQNPRHKITKRGQNVTFRCDPISEHNRLYWYRQTLGQGPEFLTYFQNEAQLEKSRLLSDRFSAERPKGSFSTLEIQRTEQGDSAMYLCASSARGFGYTFGSGTRLTVV.

This clonotype appeared a few times. The V and J genes are TRBV9 and TRBJ2-3; the match to TRBD2 covers 8 bases. The CDR3 contains 14 residues. The germline V gene has CDR1 SGDLS and CDR2 YYNGEE. The V segment lost 3 bases and the J segment 4 bases; nucleotides outside the gene matches: 4. CDR3 in amino acids: CASSEGTRPDTQYF. In DNA, the CDR3 is TGTGCCAGCAGCGAAGGGACTAGACCAGATACGCAGTATTTT.

This clonotype was found a few times. J is TRBJ1-2 and V is TRBV29-1, with TRBD1 as a possible D gene (5 bases). The CDR3 contains 13 residues. Trimming shortened V by 0 bases and J by 6 bases, and 11 bases separated the two germline ends. The V gene's germline CDR1 is SQVTM and CDR2 ANQGSEA. The CDR3 DNA reads TGCAGCGTTGAAGATCAGGGCTTTGATGGCTACACCTTC. Translated: CSVEDQGFDGYTF.

A single count supports this clonotype. The chain recombines TRBV20-1 with TRBJ2-7; D perhaps matches TRBD1 (6 bases). This CDR3 is 15 amino acids long. CDR1 and CDR2 from the germline V gene are DFQATT and SNEGSKA (reference sequence). Trimming took 3 bases from V and 7 from J, leaving 22 bases between them. CDR3 in amino acids: CSASVRGRGAREQYF. The CDR3, as DNA: TGCAGTGCTAGCGTTCGCGGCAGGGGAGCGAGGGAGCAGTACTTC.

This chain uses TRBV29-1 with TRBJ2-3, with 10 positions matching TRBD1. The germline V gene has CDR1 SQVTM and CDR2 ANQGSEA. The CDR3 consists of 16 residues. The ends lost 7 bases at V and 3 bases at J; junction bases unmatched: 13. The CDR3 region is CSALGGGTGVTDTQYF. CDR3 sequence (DNA): TGCAGCGCCCTTGGGGGAGGGACAGGGGTAACAGATACGCAGTATTTT.

The J gene is TRBJ1-2, the V gene TRBV3-1, with 8 bases identical to TRBD1. Germline lookup yields CDR1 LGHDT and CDR2 YNNKEL (reference sequence). Trimming at V came to 2 bases and at J to 7 bases, leaving 6 bases not matched to a gene. The CDR3 is 14 residues long. The DNA for the CDR3 is TGTGCCAGCAGCCAACCAGGGGGCGCGGGTGGCTACACCTTC. Translating it yields CASSQPGGAGGYTF.

This clonotype has just a few counts. The chain has TRBV6-2 or TRBV6-3 and TRBJ2-7, with D tentatively TRBD1 (6 bases). V was pared by 9 bases and J by 6 bases, with 12 bases between. Germline V gives CDR1 MNHEY, CDR2 SVGEGT. The CDR3 runs to 11 residues. CDR3 sequence (DNA): TGTGCCAGTAGTATAGGGGGCGAGCAGTACTTC. Its protein is CASSIGGEQYF.

The rearrangement uses TRBV6-6 and TRBJ2-2; the D call may be TRBD1 or TRBD2 (6 bases each). V was clipped by 2 bases and J by 4 bases, with 14 bases between them. The CDR3 loop spans 16 amino acids. Germline-derived CDR1 and CDR2 are MNHNY and SVGAGI (reference sequence). The CDR3 sequence is CASSYGQGTGTGELFF. The CDR3 DNA sequence: TGTGCCAGCAGTTACGGTCAGGGGACTGGCACCGGGGAGCTGTTTTTT.

Worth noting for this clonotype: This may stem from a read error, because a much larger clone lies one nucleotide away. The chain combines TRBV4-3 with TRBJ2-3, with a weak D call TRBD2 (5 bases). CDR3 length equals 16 residues. The germline V gene encodes CDR1 LGHNA and CDR2 YSLEER. Between the trimmed V and J ends, which lost 1 base and 2 bases, there was a span of 13 bases. The CDR3 reads CASSQGPAVTTDTQYF. CDR3 nucleotides: TGCGCCAGCAGCCAAGGACCAGCGGTAACCACAGATACGCAGTATTTT.

Regarding this clonotype: One end of the junction varies from germline; a read error may be responsible. V gene TRBV7-9 combines with J gene TRBJ2-4; 12 nucleotides line up with TRBD1. The CDR3 is 20 residues long. Germline V lookup: CDR1 SEHNR, CDR2 FQNEAQ (reference sequence). This CDR3 is CASSTWDRGQAALAKSIQYF. CDR3 sequence (DNA): TGTGCCAGCAGCACCTGGGACAGGGGGCAAGCAGCGCTAGCCAAAAGCATTCAGTACTTC.

The rearrangement uses TRBV20-1 and TRBJ2-5; D remains unclear. Germline lookup yields CDR1 DFQATT and CDR2 SNEGSKA (reference sequence). The CDR3 spans 15 residues. Trimming shortened V by 2 bases and J by 0 bases, and 13 bases separated the two germline ends. In nucleotides, the CDR3 is TGCAGTGCTAGAAGGGCAGCTTCGTACCAAGAGACCCAGTACTTC. This encodes CSARRAASYQETQYF.

V is TRBV11-2 and J is TRBJ2-5; possibly TRBD1 for D (6 bases). The germline gives CDR1 SGHAT, CDR2 FQNNGV. Trimming left V 6 bases short and J 0 bases short, with 17 bases between. The CDR3 is 16 residues long. Here the CDR3 DNA reads TGTGCCAGCAGTTACATCATGGGGGACAACCAAGAGACCCAGTACTTC. Residues: CASSYIMGDNQETQYF.

The chain has TRBV20-1 and TRBJ2-3; D is unresolved. Deletions cut 3 bases from V and 1 base from J, with 14 bases between. The CDR3 consists of 15 residues. Germline lookup yields CDR1 DFQATT and CDR2 SNEGSKA (reference sequence). Here the CDR3 reads CSASGSPERTDTQYF. The CDR3 DNA reads as TGCAGTGCTAGTGGCTCCCCCGAACGCACAGATACGCAGTATTTT.

This clonotype was counted a few times. The genes are TRBV9 and TRBJ2-1; D may be TRBD1 or TRBD2 (5 bases each). This CDR3 is 16 amino acids long. CDR1 is SGDLS and CDR2 is YYNGEE in the germline V gene. V was trimmed by 0 bases and J by 3 bases, leaving 13 bases between them. The CDR3, as DNA: TGTGCCAGCAGCGTAGTGTCAGAGGGGCGCTACAATGAGCAGTTCTTC. Protein: CASSVVSEGRYNEQFF.

This rearrangement joins TRBV7-2 to TRBJ2-5, with 9 bases fitting TRBD1. Per the germline V gene, CDR1 is SGHTA and CDR2 is FQGNSA. This CDR3 has 16 residues. V lost 5 bases and J lost 11; bases outside the gene matches: 18. The CDR3: CASSPNRPGTGWEQYF. The CDR3 coding sequence is TGTGCCAGCAGCCCCAATCGCCCCGGGACAGGGTGGGAGCAGTACTTC.

A remark on this clonotype: This may arise from a read error, as a much more abundant clone is one base away. The V gene is TRBV4-1, the J gene TRBJ2-1; 8 bases line up with TRBD2. Per the germline V gene, CDR1 is MGHRA and CDR2 is YSYEKL. CDR3 length: 15 residues. The CDR3 coding sequence is TGCGCCATCAGCCAAGCAGCGGGGGTGAACAATGAGCAGTTCTTC. Its protein is CAISQAAGVNNEQFF.

V usage is TRBV5-4 and J usage is TRBJ1-2, with 7 bases lining up with TRBD1. Germline lookup yields CDR1 SGHNT and CDR2 YYREEE (reference sequence). V gave up 4 bases and J gave up 8 bases; unmatched junction bases: 14. The CDR3 is 15 residues long. The chain's CDR3 is CASSVDGGGRIGYTF. The CDR3 DNA reads TGTGCCAGCAGCGTGGATGGAGGGGGCCGGATCGGCTACACCTTC.

This sequence joins TRBV2 and TRBJ1-1; the D gene is possibly TRBD1 (5 bases). V was cut by 8 bases and J by 3 bases, with 19 bases left in between. The CDR3 runs to 15 residues. In germline, CDR1 is SNHLY, CDR2 FYNNEI. The CDR3 protein is CASPSGDRQYTEAFF. In DNA, the CDR3 is TGTGCCAGCCCCTCCGGAGATAGACAGTACACTGAAGCTTTCTTT.

The V gene is TRBV2, the J gene TRBJ1-2; D may be TRBD1 (5 bases). The germline gives CDR1 SNHLY, CDR2 FYNNEI. V shed 2 bases and J shed 6 bases, with 13 bases lying between them. The CDR3 has 14 amino acids. The CDR3 DNA reads as TGTGCCAGCAGTGAATGGCAGGGAAGCGATGGCTACACCTTC. Translated: CASSEWQGSDGYTF. The variable domain in full, with the rest retrieved from reference TRBV2 and TRBJ1-2, is EPEVTQTPSHQVTQMGQEVILRCVPISNHLYFYWYRQILGQKVEFLVSFYNNEISEKSEIFDDQFSVERPDGSNFTLKIRSTKLEDSAMYFCASSEWQGSDGYTFGSGTRLTVV.

This clonotype was observed a handful of times. V usage is TRBV6-1 and J usage is TRBJ1-5, with D unresolved. V lost 8 bases to trimming and J lost 6 bases, with 14 bases between them. Germline CDR1 reads MNHNS; CDR2 reads SASEGT. The CDR3 spans 13 residues. In nucleotides, the CDR3 is TGTGCCAGCCGGTTAGTAGGGCGTCAGCCCCAGCATTTT. The encoded protein is CASRLVGRQPQHF.